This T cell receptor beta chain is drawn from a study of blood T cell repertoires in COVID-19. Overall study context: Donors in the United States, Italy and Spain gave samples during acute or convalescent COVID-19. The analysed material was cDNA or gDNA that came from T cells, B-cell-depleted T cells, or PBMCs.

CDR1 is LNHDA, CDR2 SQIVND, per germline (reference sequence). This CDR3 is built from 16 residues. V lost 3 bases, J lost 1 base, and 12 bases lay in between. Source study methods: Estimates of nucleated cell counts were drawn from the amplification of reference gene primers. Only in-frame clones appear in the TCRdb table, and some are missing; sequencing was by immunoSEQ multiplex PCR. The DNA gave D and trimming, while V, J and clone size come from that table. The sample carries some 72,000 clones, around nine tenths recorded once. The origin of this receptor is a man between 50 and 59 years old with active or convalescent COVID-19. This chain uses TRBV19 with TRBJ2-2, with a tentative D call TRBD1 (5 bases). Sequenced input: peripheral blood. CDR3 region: CASSMVRQRNTGELFF. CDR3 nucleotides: TGTGCCAGTAGTATGGTTAGACAGCGGAACACCGGGGAGCTGTTTTTT.